What follows describes a single T cell receptor (beta chain). Random-hexamer reverse transcription was applied to 0.5 to 1 ug RNA. Across 54 Vbeta and 13 Jbeta, TCR beta CDR3 was amplified with immunoSEQ multiplex PCR. In TCRdb, the immunoSEQ multiplex PCR reads were re-called with MiXCR into one record per CDR3 protein. The sample shows about 200,000 distinct CDR3 sequences, about 95% of them seen only once. J gave up 5 bases and V 2 bases, and 6 bases lay outside the gene matches. The CDR3 spans 16 residues. CDR1 and CDR2 from the germline V gene are MNHNY and SVGAGI (reference sequence). The data originate from a study of CD8 T cells in Susac syndrome. Peripheral blood CD8+ and CD4+ T cells were profiled by TCR beta sequencing. Treatment-naive patients with stable or active relapsing-remitting disease were the multiple sclerosis controls.

V is TRBV6-6 and J is TRBJ2-5; 12 positions match TRBD2. The receptor was isolated from a human donor with multiple sclerosis. What was sequenced was CD4+ T cells from PBMCs. CDR3 sequence reads: CASSYLGLAGRETQYF. The CDR3 DNA reads TGTGCCAGCAGTTACCTAGGACTAGCGGGGCGGGAGACCCAGTACTTC.